A selection of T cell receptor beta chains follows, all from one sample in a study of CD4 T cells in relation to SARS-CoV-2 and coronaviruses. Produced via immunoSEQ multiplex PCR; TCRdb's table is partial and in-frame only. The table shows about 36,000 clones, with over 65% occurring only once. Their antigens are not known. The material sequenced was memory CD4+ T cells from PBMCs, cultured in vitro. The receptors originated from an adult with COVID-19. Both conserved end residues are part of each CDR3. D genes are given only for firm matches. Rows may omit the clone size; those that give it use once, few, many or a size class.

D,J,V,size,CDR3,DNA
TRBD2,TRBJ2-7,TRBV10-3,NA,CAISGTSTPAEQYF,TGTGCCATCAGCGGGACTAGCACTCCCGCCGAGCAGTACTTC
NA,TRBJ1-2,TRBV19,few,CASSRGRENYGYTF,TGTGCCAGTAGTAGGGGCCGGGAGAACTATGGCTACACCTTC
NA,TRBJ2-7,TRBV7-9,NA,CASSIRDRNNPNHYEQYF,TGTGCCAGCAGCATCCGGGACCGCAATAACCCTAACCACTACGAGCAGTACTTC
NA,TRBJ1-1,TRBV7-6,once,CASSLGRDLGKAGATEAFF,TGTGCCAGCAGCTTAGGGAGGGACTTGGGGAAAGCGGGCGCTACTGAAGCTTTCTTT
NA,TRBJ2-3,TRBV7-9,NA,CASSTERTASTDTQYF,TGTGCCAGCAGCACGGAACGGACAGCTAGCACAGATACGCAGTATTTT
NA,TRBJ1-1,TRBV21-1,NA,CASRTGGEAFF,TGTGCCAGCAGGACGGGGGGTGAAGCTTTCTTT
NA,TRBJ1-1,TRBV19,NA,CASSISSLNTEAFF,TGTGCCAGTAGTATATCCAGCTTGAACACTGAAGCTTTCTTT
NA,TRBJ1-1,TRBV29-1,once,CSVAGQTNTEAFF,TGCAGCGTTGCCGGACAGACGAACACTGAAGCTTTCTTT
NA,TRBJ1-1,TRBV19,NA,CASSIDHRTPNTEAFF,TGTGCCAGTAGTATAGATCACAGGACACCGAACACTGAAGCTTTCTTT
TRBD1,TRBJ1-2,TRBV6-5,once,CASRSQGARGYTF,TGTGCCAGCAGATCCCAGGGGGCCCGTGGCTACACCTTC
NA,TRBJ2-2,TRBV9,NA,CASSVAVTGELFF,TGTGCCAGCAGCGTAGCGGTCACCGGGGAGCTGTTTTTT
TRBD2,TRBJ2-2,TRBV7-3,NA,CASSTGGIGTGELFF,TGTGCCAGCAGCACGGGGGGTATCGGGACCGGGGAGCTGTTTTTT